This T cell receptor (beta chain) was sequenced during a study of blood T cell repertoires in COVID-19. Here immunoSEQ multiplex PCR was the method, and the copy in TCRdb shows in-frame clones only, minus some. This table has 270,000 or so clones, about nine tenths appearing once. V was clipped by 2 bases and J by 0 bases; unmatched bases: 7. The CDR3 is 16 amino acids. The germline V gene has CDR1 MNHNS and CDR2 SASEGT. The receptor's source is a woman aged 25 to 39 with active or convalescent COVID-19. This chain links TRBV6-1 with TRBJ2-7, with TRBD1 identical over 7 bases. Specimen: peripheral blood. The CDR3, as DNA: TGTGCCAGCAGTGAACTCGGGACAGCCATCTCCTACGAGCAGTACTTC. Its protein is CASSELGTAISYEQYF.